The 14 T cell receptor beta chains listed next were all sequenced from one sample in a study of cytomegalovirus exposure and HLA in healthy donors. Amplification used 60 Vbeta primers and 13 Jbeta primers. Some clones are missing from TCRdb's copy, which holds only in-frame ones; the method was immunoSEQ multiplex PCR. Of about 130,000 clones listed, roughly 70% are singletons. Sequences were obtained from PBMCs. These receptors all stem from a man aged 18 to 29 in good health and CMV-seropositive.

The chain uses TRBV10-2 and TRBJ2-7; D is uncertain. This CDR3 is built from 16 residues. V dropped 2 bases and J dropped 3 bases, with 17 bases sitting between them. Germline loops: CDR1 WSHSY, CDR2 SAAADI. Written as DNA, the CDR3 is TGCGCCAGCAGTGAGCTCCTCAGGAATAATAACTACGAGCAGTACTTC. As protein: CASSELLRNNNYEQYF.

There are a few counts of this clone. The V and J genes are TRBV5-5 and TRBJ2-7, with 7 nucleotides matching TRBD1. The CDR3 is 14 amino acids. After removal of 3 bases from V and 2 bases from J, the junction contained 5 bases not matched to a gene. Germline lookup yields CDR1 SGHKS and CDR2 YYEKEE (reference sequence). CDR3: CASSYRDSAYEQYF. The CDR3 nucleotides read TGTGCCAGCAGCTACCGGGACAGTGCCTACGAGCAGTACTTC.

V and J are TRBV9 and TRBJ2-7; a weak D match, TRBD2 (6 bases). V was cut by 4 bases and J by 3 bases, with 14 bases left in between. In germline, CDR1 is SGDLS, CDR2 YYNGEE. This CDR3 has 14 residues. The CDR3 loop is CASSPRGGYYEQYF. CDR3 in DNA: TGTGCCAGCAGCCCCCGTGGAGGGTACTACGAGCAGTACTTC.

The chain links TRBV5-1 to TRBJ1-3; D might be TRBD1 (6 bases). The germline CDR1 and CDR2 sequences are SGHRS and YFSETQ. The V gene lost 0 bases and the J gene lost 2 bases, with 15 bases spanning the gap. There are 17 residues in the CDR3. The CDR3 sequence is CASSLEPQGNTGNTIYF. As DNA, the CDR3 is TGCGCCAGCAGCTTGGAACCCCAGGGGAATACTGGAAACACCATATATTTT.

The chain carries TRBV6-1 and TRBJ2-1, with D perhaps matching TRBD2 (5 bases). CDR1 MNHNS and CDR2 SASEGT come from the germline V gene. CDR3 length equals 15 residues. Trimming took off 8 bases at V and 0 bases at J, with 14 bases between the two ends. CDR3 residues: CASCTRLSSYNEQFF. The CDR3 nucleotides read TGTGCCAGCTGTACTAGACTGAGCTCCTACAATGAGCAGTTCTTC.

The rearrangement links TRBV2 to TRBJ2-7; tentative D call: TRBD2 (6 bases). CDR3 length equals 13 residues. V gave up 8 bases and J gave up 7 bases, with 18 bases separating them. The germline V gene has CDR1 SNHLY and CDR2 FYNNEI. The CDR3, as DNA: TGTGCCAGCGAGAGCTTAAGGGCGGGGGAGCAGTACTTC. Translation: CASESLRAGEQYF.

In its sample, this clone was seen a few times. The J gene is TRBJ2-2, the V gene TRBV27; D perhaps matches TRBD2 (6 bases). Germline assignment: CDR1 MNHEY and CDR2 SMNVEV (reference sequence). The CDR3 extends over 13 amino acids. The V and J ends lost 6 bases and 6 bases respectively, with 11 bases between them. Written as DNA, the CDR3 is TGTGCCAGCAGCTCCTGGGGGGCCGGGGAGCTGTTTTTT. Its translation: CASSSWGAGELFF.

The genes are TRBV11-3 and TRBJ2-7; D might be TRBD1 (6 bases). The V gene lost 3 bases and the J gene lost 4 bases, with 10 bases spanning the gap. The germline V gene encodes CDR1 SGHNT and CDR2 YENEEA. The CDR3 runs 13 residues. CDR3 in amino acids: CASSLGTGYEQYF. For the CDR3, the DNA is TGTGCCAGCAGCTTGGGCACAGGGTACGAGCAGTACTTC.

The chain has TRBV21-1 and TRBJ2-7; the table calls TRBD2, which could not be checked here. TRBV21-1 is labeled a pseudogene. This CDR3 is 15 amino acids long. The DNA of the CDR3 is TGTGCCAGCAGTGCCCTGGGGGGGGGCCGGTACGAGCAGTACTTC. Protein sequence: CASSALGGGRYEQYF.

The chain has TRBV27 and TRBJ2-5; 9 bases agree with TRBD2. V was pared by 3 bases and J by 13 bases, with 9 bases of the junction left unmatched. The CDR3 totals 13 residues. Germline V CDR1 and CDR2: MNHEY, SMNVEV (reference sequence). Here the CDR3 reads CASSFQSSGTLYF. The CDR3 bases are TGTGCCAGCAGTTTTCAGTCTAGCGGGACCTTGTACTTC.

This rearrangement joins TRBV6-1 to TRBJ2-3, with D maybe TRBD2 (5 bases). The CDR3 has 15 amino acids. The germline V gene encodes CDR1 MNHNS and CDR2 SASEGT. The V end was cut by 1 base, the J end by 0 bases, with 8 bases between. CDR3 protein: CASSEVGESTDTQYF. CDR3 in DNA: TGTGCCAGCAGTGAAGTTGGGGAGAGCACAGATACGCAGTATTTT.

CDR3 bases: TGTGCCAGCAGTGTCAGGGACAGGGACGGTCTCTACGAGCAGTACTTC. Translation: CASSVRDRDGLYEQYF. The rearrangement links TRBV6-1 to TRBJ2-7; 9 bases are a match to TRBD1. V was pared by 4 bases and J by 3 bases, with 10 bases of the junction left unmatched. The CDR3 has 16 amino acids. Germline CDR1 MNHNS, CDR2 SASEGT.

The V gene is TRBV11-3, the J gene TRBJ2-3; D gene uncertain. Trimming took off 7 bases at V and 0 bases at J, with 8 bases between the two ends. Germline CDR1 is SGHNT and CDR2 is YENEEA. The CDR3 length is 13 residues. CDR3 nucleotide sequence: TGTGCCAGCATGCGAAAAAGCACAGATACGCAGTATTTT. Amino acids: CASMRKSTDTQYF. Using reference TRBV11-3 and TRBJ2-3 for the parts outside the CDR3, the full variable domain is EAGVVQSPRYKIIEKKQPVAFWCNPISGHNTLYWYLQNLGQGPELLIRYENEEAVDDSQLPKDRFSAERLKGVDSTLKIQPAELGDSAVYLCASMRKSTDTQYFGPGTRLTVL.

The chain employs TRBV11-2 and TRBJ2-7; the D gene is possibly TRBD2 (5 bases). Trimming cost V 1 base and J 7 bases, with 14 bases left between them. The CDR3 extends over 14 amino acids. Per germline, CDR1 SGHAT and CDR2 FQNNGV. The CDR3 DNA is TGTGCCAGCAGCTTAGCTCCAGCGGATCGTGAGCAGTACTTC. Protein: CASSLAPADREQYF.